The clone carrying this T cell receptor (beta chain) was seen a handful of times. Its matching antigen is unknown. Caucasian individuals from Russia who were healthy and aged roughly 6 to 100 acted as donors. The sample belongs to a study of blood T cells in healthy people across ages. Overall study findings and caveats: It was the long-lived donors that had more naive CD4+ cells and higher diversity than aged donors.

The CDR3 is 15 residues long. V lost 4 bases, J lost 1 base, and 2 bases stayed unmatched. It was with a sample-barcoded 5' primer and a J-beta primer mix that a second PCR of roughly 7 to 12 cycles was run. A tag from a template-switch adaptor with 12 random nucleotides marked each cDNA molecule. TCRdb re-derived calls from the 5' RACE reads in MiXCR, one entry per CDR3 protein. The sample shows 2 million or so distinct CDR3 sequences, 49% of them seen only once. This clonotype was obtained from a woman in her 40s in good health. The rearrangement links TRBV12-3 or TRBV12-4 to TRBJ2-5; 11 bases match TRBD2. Sequencing input: blood. The CDR3 spells CASSSSGGFQETQYF. The CDR3 coding sequence is TGTGCCAGCAGTTCTAGCGGGGGGTTCCAAGAGACCCAGTACTTC.